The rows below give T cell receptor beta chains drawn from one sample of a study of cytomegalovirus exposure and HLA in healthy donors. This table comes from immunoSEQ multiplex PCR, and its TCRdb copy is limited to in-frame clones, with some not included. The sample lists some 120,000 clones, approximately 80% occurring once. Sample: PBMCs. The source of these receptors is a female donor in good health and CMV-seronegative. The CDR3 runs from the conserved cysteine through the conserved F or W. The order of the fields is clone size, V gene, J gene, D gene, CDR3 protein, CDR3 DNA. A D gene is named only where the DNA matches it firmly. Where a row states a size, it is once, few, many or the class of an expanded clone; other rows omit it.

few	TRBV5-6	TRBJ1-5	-	CASSLGGPLSNQPQHF	TGTGCCAGCAGCTTGGGAGGGCCTTTGAGCAATCAGCCCCAGCATTTT
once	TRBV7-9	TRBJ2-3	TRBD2	CSGGASEGDTQYF	TGTTCCGGGGGGGCTAGTGAGGGGGATACGCAGTATTTT
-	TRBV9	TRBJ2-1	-	CASRVPGTPPYNEQFF	TGTGCCAGCAGGGTTCCCGGGACTCCACCCTACAATGAGCAGTTCTTC
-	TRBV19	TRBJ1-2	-	CASGGENYGYTF	TGTGCCAGTGGGGGCGAGAACTATGGCTACACCTTC
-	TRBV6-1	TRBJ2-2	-	CASIVASGYAGELFF	TGTGCCAGCATCGTCGCCTCCGGGTACGCCGGGGAGCTGTTTTTT
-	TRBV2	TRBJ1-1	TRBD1	CASSEVRGLTEAFF	TGTGCCAGCAGTGAAGTCAGGGGGCTCACTGAAGCTTTCTTT
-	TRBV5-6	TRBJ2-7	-	CASSRALGGGDEQYF	TGTGCCAGCAGCCGGGCCCTCGGGGGAGGAGACGAGCAGTACTTC
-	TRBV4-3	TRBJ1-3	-	CASSPGNTIYF	TGCGCCAGCAGCCCAGGGAACACCATATACTTT
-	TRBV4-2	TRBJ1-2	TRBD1	CASSQPGTGTGYTF	TGTGCCAGCAGCCAACCCGGGACAGGGACCGGCTACACCTTC
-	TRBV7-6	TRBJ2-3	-	CASRGWADTQYF	TGTGCCAGCCGGGGGTGGGCAGATACGCAGTATTTT
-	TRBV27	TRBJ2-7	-	CASSSGIAGQLPLYEQYF	TGTGCCAGCAGCTCCGGGATAGCTGGACAGCTTCCCCTCTACGAGCAGTACTTC
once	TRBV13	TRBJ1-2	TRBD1	CASSLGRDRANYGYTF	TGTGCCAGCAGCTTAGGCCGGGACAGGGCGAACTATGGCTACACCTTC
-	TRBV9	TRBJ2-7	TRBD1	CASSVEAGGPYEQYF	TGTGCCAGCAGCGTAGAGGCAGGGGGTCCCTACGAGCAGTACTTC
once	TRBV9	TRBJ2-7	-	CASSVDAEAYEQYF	TGTGCCAGCAGCGTAGATGCAGAAGCCTACGAGCAGTACTTC
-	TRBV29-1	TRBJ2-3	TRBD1	CSGGTGGPDTQYF	TGCAGCGGCGGGACAGGGGGCCCAGATACGCAGTATTTT
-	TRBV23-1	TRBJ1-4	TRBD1	CASRRAGTGGTKLFF	TGCGCCAGCCGGCGGGCGGGGACAGGGGGAACGAAACTGTTTTTT
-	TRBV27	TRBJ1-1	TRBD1	CASSLTDRVVTEAFF	TGTGCCAGCAGTCTCACCGACAGGGTCGTTACTGAAGCTTTCTTT
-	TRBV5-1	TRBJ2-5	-	CASSQQETQYF	TGCGCCAGCAGTCAACAAGAGACCCAGTACTTC
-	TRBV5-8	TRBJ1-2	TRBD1	CASSLPGTASNYGYTF	TGTGCCAGCAGCTTGCCAGGGACAGCTTCTAACTATGGCTACACCTTC
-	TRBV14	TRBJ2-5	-	CASSQGKDIVRETQYF	TGTGCCAGCAGCCAAGGAAAGGACATTGTCCGGGAGACCCAGTACTTC
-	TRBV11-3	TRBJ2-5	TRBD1	CASSLGGQQETQYF	TGTGCCAGCAGCTTAGGGGGACAGCAAGAGACCCAGTACTTC
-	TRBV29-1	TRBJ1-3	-	CSVPAGPSSGNTIYF	TGCAGCGTCCCGGCAGGTCCGAGCTCTGGAAACACCATATATTTT
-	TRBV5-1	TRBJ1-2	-	CASSLGSRAQLLYGYTF	TGCGCCAGCAGCTTGGGATCCAGGGCCCAGCTTCTCTATGGCTACACCTTC
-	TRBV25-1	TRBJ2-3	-	CASVKDFLTDTQYF	TGTGCCAGCGTTAAGGACTTCCTCACAGATACGCAGTATTTT
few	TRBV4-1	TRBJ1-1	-	CASSQTGTEAFF	TGCGCCAGCAGCCAGACGGGTACTGAAGCTTTCTTT
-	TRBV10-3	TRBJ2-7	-	CASQGGSYEQYF	TGTGCCAGTCAGGGGGGTTCCTACGAGCAGTACTTC
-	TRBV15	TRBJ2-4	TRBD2	CATSGGAKNIQYF	TGTGCCACCTCCGGGGGGGCCAAAAACATTCAGTACTTC
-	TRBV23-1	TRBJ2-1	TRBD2	CASTVLPGLAGARAYNEQFF	TGCGCCAGCACCGTACTACCGGGACTAGCGGGGGCCAGGGCCTACAATGAGCAGTTCTTC
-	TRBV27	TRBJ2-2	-	CASQRDTGELFF	TGTGCCAGCCAGAGGGACACCGGGGAGCTGTTTTTT
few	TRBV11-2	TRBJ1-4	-	CASRGLTAEKLFF	TGTGCCAGCAGGGGGTTGACAGCTGAAAAACTGTTTTTT
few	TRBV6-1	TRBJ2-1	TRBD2	CASSEALAGGRNEQFF	TGTGCCAGCAGTGAAGCGCTGGCGGGGGGCAGGAATGAGCAGTTCTTC
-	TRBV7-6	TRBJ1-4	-	CASSPRQATNEKLFF	TGTGCCAGCAGCCCCCGACAGGCAACTAATGAAAAACTGTTTTTT
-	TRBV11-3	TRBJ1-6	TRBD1	CASSLDRNYNSPLHF	TGTGCCAGCAGCCTGGACAGGAACTATAATTCACCCCTCCACTTT
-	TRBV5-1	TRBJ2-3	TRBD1	CASSLEGAGLRDTQYF	TGCGCCAGCAGCTTGGAGGGGGCGGGTTTGAGAGATACGCAGTATTTT
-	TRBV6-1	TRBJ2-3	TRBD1	CASIDRDRITDTQYF	TGTGCCAGCATCGACCGGGACAGGATAACAGATACGCAGTATTTT
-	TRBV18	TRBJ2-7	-	CASSPIRGGSYEQYF	TGTGCCAGCTCACCTATCAGGGGTGGCTCCTACGAGCAGTACTTC
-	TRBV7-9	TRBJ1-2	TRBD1	CASSRTGAYGYTF	TGTGCCAGCAGTAGGACAGGGGCCTATGGCTACACCTTC
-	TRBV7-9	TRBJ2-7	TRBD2	CASSPRGAYEQYF	TGTGCCAGCAGCCCCCGGGGGGCCTACGAGCAGTACTTC
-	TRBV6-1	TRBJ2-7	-	CASSEGGPVVYEQYF	TGTGCCAGCAGTGAAGGGGGGCCAGTGGTCTACGAGCAGTACTTC
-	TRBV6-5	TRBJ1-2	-	CASSYSSGPDGYTF	TGTGCCAGCAGTTACTCGAGCGGGCCTGATGGCTACACCTTC
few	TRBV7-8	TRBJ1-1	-	CASSLVQGEAFF	TGTGCCAGCAGCTTAGTACAGGGCGAAGCTTTCTTT
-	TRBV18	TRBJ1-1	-	CASSPRAGSMNTEAFF	TGTGCCAGCTCACCACGGGCAGGTTCTATGAACACTGAAGCTTTCTTT